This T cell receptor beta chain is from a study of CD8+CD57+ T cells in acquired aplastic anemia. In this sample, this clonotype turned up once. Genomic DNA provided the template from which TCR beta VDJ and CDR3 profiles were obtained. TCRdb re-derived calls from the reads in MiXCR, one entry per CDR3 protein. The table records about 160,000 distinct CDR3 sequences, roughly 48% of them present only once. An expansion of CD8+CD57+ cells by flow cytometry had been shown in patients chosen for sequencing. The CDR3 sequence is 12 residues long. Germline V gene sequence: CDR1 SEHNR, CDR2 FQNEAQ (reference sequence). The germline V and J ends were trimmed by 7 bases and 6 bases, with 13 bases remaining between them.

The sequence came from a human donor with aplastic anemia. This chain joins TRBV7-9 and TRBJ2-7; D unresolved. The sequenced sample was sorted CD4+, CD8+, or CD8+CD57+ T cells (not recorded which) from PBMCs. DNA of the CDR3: TGTGCCAGCAAGGAACAGTCGGCCGAGCAGTACTTC. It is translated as CASKEQSAEQYF.